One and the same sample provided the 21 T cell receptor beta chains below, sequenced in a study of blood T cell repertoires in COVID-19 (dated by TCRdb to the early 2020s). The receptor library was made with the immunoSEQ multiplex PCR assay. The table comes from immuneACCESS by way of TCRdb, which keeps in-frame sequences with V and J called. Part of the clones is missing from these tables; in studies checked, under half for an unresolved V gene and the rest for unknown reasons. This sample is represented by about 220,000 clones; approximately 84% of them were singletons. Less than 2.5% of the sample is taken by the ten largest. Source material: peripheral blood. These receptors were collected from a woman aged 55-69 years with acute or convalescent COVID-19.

CDR3 amino acids: CASTSGGLEGVYGYTF. CDR3 DNA sequence: TGTGCCAGCACCTCCGGGGGGCTGGAGGGAGTTTATGGCTACACCTTC. The chain is built from TRBV18 and TRBJ1-2, with D maybe TRBD1 (6 bases). This CDR3 has 16 amino acids. V dropped 8 bases and J dropped 5 bases, with 24 bases sitting between them. Germline V lookup: CDR1 KGHSH, CDR2 LQKENI.

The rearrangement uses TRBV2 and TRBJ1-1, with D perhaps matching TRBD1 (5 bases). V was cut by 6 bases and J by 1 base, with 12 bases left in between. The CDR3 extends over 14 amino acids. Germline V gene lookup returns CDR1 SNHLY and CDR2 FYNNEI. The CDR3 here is CASRLQAPNTEAFF. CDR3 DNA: TGTGCCAGCAGATTACAGGCTCCGAACACTGAAGCTTTCTTT.

The CDR3 DNA reads TGTGCCAGCAGTTTAAGCGGTAGCAGGACCGGGGAGCTGTTTTTT. Amino acids: CASSLSGSRTGELFF. This chain links TRBV27 with TRBJ2-2; D perhaps matches TRBD2 (5 bases). V dropped 2 bases and J dropped 5 bases, with 12 bases sitting between them. Looked up from germline, CDR1 is MNHEY and CDR2 is SMNVEV (reference sequence). This CDR3 is built from 15 residues.

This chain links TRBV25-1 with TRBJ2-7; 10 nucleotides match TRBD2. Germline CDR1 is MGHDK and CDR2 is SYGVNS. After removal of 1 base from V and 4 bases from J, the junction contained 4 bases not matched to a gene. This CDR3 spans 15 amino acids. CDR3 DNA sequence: TGTGCCAGCAGTGAATCGGCTAGCGGGGGATACGAGCAGTACTTC. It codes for CASSESASGGYEQYF.

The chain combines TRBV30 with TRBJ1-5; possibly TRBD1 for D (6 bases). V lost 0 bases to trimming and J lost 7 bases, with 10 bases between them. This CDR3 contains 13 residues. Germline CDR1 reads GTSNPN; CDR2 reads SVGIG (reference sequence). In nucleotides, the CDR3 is TGTGCCTGGAGTGTTTCCAGGGGACAGCCCCAGCATTTT. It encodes CAWSVSRGQPQHF.

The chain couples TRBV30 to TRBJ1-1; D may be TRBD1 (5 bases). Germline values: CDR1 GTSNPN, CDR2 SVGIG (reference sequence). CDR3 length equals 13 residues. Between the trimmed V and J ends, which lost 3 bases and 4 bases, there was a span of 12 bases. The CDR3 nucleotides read TGTGCCTGGAGCACCCAGGGTTTCACTGAAGCTTTCTTT. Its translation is CAWSTQGFTEAFF.

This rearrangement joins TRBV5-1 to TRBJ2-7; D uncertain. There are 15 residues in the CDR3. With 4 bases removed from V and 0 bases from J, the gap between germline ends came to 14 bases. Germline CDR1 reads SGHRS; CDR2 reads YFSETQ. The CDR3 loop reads CASSQDTPSSYEQYF. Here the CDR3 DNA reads TGCGCCAGCAGCCAGGATACCCCCTCCTCCTACGAGCAGTACTTC.

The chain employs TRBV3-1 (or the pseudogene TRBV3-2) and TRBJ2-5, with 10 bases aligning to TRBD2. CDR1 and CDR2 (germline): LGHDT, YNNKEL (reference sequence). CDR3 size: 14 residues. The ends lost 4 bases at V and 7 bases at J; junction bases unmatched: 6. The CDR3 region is CASSPASGGGTQYF. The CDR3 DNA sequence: TGTGCCAGCAGCCCCGCTAGCGGGGGCGGGACCCAGTACTTC.

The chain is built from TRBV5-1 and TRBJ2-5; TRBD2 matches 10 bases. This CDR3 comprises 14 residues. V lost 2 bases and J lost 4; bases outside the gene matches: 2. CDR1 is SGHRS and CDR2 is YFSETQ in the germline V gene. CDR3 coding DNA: TGCGCCAGCAGCTTAGCGGGGGGGGTAGAGACCCAGTACTTC. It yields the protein CASSLAGGVETQYF.

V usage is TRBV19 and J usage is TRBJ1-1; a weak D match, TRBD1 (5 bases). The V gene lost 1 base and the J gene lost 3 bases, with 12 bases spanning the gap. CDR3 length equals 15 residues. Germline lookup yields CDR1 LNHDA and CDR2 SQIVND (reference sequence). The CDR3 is CASSIVIREDTEAFF. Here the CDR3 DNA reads TGTGCCAGTAGTATAGTAATCAGGGAGGACACTGAAGCTTTCTTT.

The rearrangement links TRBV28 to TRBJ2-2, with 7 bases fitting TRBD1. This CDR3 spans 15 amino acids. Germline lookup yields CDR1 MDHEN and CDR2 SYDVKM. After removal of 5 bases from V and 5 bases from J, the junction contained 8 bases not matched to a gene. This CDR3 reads CASSLYRGGTGELFF. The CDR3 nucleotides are TGTGCCAGCAGTCTTTACAGGGGTGGGACCGGGGAGCTGTTTTTT.

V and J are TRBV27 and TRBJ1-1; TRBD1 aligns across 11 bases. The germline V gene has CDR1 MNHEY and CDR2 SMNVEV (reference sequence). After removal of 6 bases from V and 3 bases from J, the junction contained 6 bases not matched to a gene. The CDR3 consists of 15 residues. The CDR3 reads CASRDRGREDTEAFF. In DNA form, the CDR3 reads TGTGCCAGCAGGGACAGGGGGCGGGAGGACACTGAAGCTTTCTTT.

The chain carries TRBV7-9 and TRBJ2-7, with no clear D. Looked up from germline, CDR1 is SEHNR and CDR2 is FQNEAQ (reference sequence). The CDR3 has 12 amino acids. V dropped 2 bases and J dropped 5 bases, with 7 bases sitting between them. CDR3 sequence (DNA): TGTGCCAGCAGCTTACGAGTCCACGAGCAGTACTTC. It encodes CASSLRVHEQYF.

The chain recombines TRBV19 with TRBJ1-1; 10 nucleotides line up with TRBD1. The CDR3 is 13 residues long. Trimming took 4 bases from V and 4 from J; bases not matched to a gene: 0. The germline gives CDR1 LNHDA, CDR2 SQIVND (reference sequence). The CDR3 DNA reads TGTGCCAGTAGTAGACAGGGGGCCACTGAAGCTTTCTTT. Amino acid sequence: CASSRQGATEAFF. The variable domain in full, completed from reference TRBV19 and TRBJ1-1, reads DGGITQSPKYLFRKEGQNVTLSCEQNLNHDAMYWYRQDPGQGLRLIYYSQIVNDFQKGDIAEGYSVSREKKESFPLTVTSAQKNPTAFYLCASSRQGATEAFFGQGTRLTVV.

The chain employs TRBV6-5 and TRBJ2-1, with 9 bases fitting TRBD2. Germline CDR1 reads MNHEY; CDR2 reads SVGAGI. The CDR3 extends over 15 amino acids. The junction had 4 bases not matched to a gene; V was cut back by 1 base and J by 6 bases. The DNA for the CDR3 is TGTGCCAGCAGTTACTGGGCTAGCGGGGCCAATGAGCAGTTCTTC. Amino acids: CASSYWASGANEQFF.

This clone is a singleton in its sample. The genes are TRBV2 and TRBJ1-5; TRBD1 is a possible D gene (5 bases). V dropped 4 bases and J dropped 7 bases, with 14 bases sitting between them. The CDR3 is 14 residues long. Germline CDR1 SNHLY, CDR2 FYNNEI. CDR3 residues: CASSGQLARQPQHF. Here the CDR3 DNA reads TGTGCCAGCAGTGGACAGCTAGCGAGGCAGCCCCAGCATTTT.

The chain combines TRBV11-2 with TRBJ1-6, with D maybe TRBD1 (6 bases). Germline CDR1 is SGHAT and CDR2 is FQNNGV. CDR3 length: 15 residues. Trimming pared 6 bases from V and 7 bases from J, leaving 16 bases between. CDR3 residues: CASSTTTGSNSPLHF. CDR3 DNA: TGTGCCAGCAGTACGACCACAGGGTCAAATTCACCCCTCCACTTT.

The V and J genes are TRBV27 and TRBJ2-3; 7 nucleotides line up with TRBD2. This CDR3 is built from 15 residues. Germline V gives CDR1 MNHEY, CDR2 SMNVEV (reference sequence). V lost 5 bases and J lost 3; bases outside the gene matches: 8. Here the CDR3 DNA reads TGTGCCAGCAGTATCTGGGGGGGGGAAACAGATACGCAGTATTTT. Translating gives CASSIWGGETDTQYF.

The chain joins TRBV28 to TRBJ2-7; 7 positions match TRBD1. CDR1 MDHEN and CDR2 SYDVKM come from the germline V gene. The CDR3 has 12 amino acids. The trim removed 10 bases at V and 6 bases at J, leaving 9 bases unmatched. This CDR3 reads CATSQGVGEQYF. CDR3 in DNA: TGTGCCACCTCGCAGGGGGTAGGCGAGCAGTACTTC. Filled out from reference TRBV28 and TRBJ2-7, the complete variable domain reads DVKVTQSSRYLVKRTGEKVFLECVQDMDHENMFWYRQDPGLGLRLIYFSYDVKMKEKGDIPEGYSVSREKKERFSLILESASTNQTSMYLCATSQGVGEQYFGPGTRLTVT.

CDR3 sequence (DNA): TGTGCCAGTAGTATGCCTGGTACGCAGGGGACCAACTATGGCTACACCTTC. Translated: CASSMPGTQGTNYGYTF. The V and J genes are TRBV19 and TRBJ1-2; tentative D call: TRBD1 (6 bases). This CDR3 comprises 17 residues. V was pared by 3 bases and J by 2 bases, with 19 bases between. Germline V gene sequence: CDR1 LNHDA, CDR2 SQIVND (reference sequence). Full variable domain (rest looked up from reference TRBV19 and TRBJ1-2): DGGITQSPKYLFRKEGQNVTLSCEQNLNHDAMYWYRQDPGQGLRLIYYSQIVNDFQKGDIAEGYSVSREKKESFPLTVTSAQKNPTAFYLCASSMPGTQGTNYGYTFGSGTRLTVV.

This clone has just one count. The chain's CDR3 is CASSYRTAEAFF. CDR3 nucleotide sequence: TGTGCCAGCAGTTACAGGACAGCTGAAGCTTTCTTT. The chain combines TRBV12-3 or TRBV12-4 with TRBJ1-1; TRBD1 might be the D (6 bases). The V end lost 4 bases, the J end lost 6 bases, and 9 bases lay between the germline ends. The CDR3 consists of 12 residues.